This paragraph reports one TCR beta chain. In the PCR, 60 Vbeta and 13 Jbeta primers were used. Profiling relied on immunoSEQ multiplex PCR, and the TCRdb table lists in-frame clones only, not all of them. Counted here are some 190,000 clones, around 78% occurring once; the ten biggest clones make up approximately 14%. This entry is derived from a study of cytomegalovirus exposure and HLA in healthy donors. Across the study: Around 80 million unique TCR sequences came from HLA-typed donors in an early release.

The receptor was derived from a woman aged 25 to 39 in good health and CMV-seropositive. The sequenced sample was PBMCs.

The CDR3 sequence is CASSLGGSWSSYNEQFF. CDR3 sequence (DNA): TGCGCCAGCAGCTTGGGCGGCTCTTGGAGCTCCTACAATGAGCAGTTCTTC. The chain uses TRBV5-1 and TRBJ2-1; D gene uncertain. The CDR3 length is 17 residues. CDR1 and CDR2 from the germline V gene are SGHRS and YFSETQ. Trimming stripped 0 bases from V and 0 bases from J, with 13 bases between. Looking up the rest from reference TRBV5-1 and TRBJ2-1 gives the full variable domain: KAGVTQTPRYLIKTRGQQVTLSCSPISGHRSVSWYQQTPGQGLQFLFEYFSETQRNKGNFPGRFSGRQFSNSRSEMNVSTLELGDSALYLCASSLGGSWSSYNEQFFGPGTRLTVL.